The rows below give T cell receptor beta chains drawn from one sample of a study of cytomegalovirus exposure and HLA in healthy donors. Clones were read by immunoSEQ multiplex PCR, and TCRdb kept only the in-frame ones, dropping some. The sample holds 99,000 or so clones, 70% to 85% seen once. The sample taken for sequencing was PBMCs. These TCRs come from a woman younger than 30 in good health and CMV-seropositive. The conserved cysteine and the conserved F or W are not part of the CDR3 here. The order of the fields is D gene, V gene, J gene, CDR3 protein. D genes are given only for firm matches.

D: NA
V: TRBV6-5
J: TRBJ2-3
CDR3: ASSSRADTQY

D: TRBD1
V: TRBV30
J: TRBJ1-1
CDR3: AWSGQGDTEAF

D: TRBD1
V: TRBV14
J: TRBJ2-7
CDR3: ASSPMDRGGYEQY

D: TRBD1
V: TRBV5-1
J: TRBJ2-1
CDR3: ASSLGQGNEQF

D: TRBD1
V: TRBV12-5
J: TRBJ1-1
CDR3: ASGPGQGGPEAF

D: NA
V: TRBV11-3
J: TRBJ2-5
CDR3: ASSHQLAQEETQY

D: TRBD2
V: TRBV9
J: TRBJ2-1
CDR3: ASSPWTSGNEQF

D: TRBD1
V: TRBV2
J: TRBJ2-7
CDR3: ASSPGQWYEQY

D: TRBD1
V: TRBV6-1
J: TRBJ2-5
CDR3: ASSEWGQGAWETQY

D: NA
V: TRBV11-2
J: TRBJ1-2
CDR3: ASSFGQGYGYT

D: NA
V: TRBV19
J: TRBJ1-2
CDR3: ASSLPGHGYGYT

D: NA
V: TRBV7-3
J: TRBJ2-1
CDR3: ASSSQGLEQF

D: TRBD1
V: TRBV25-1
J: TRBJ1-1
CDR3: ASSVEGAEAL

D: NA
V: TRBV5-6
J: TRBJ1-2
CDR3: ASSHNGGVVT

D: NA
V: TRBV7-2
J: TRBJ1-2
CDR3: ASSQTVDYGYT

D: TRBD2
V: TRBV13
J: TRBJ2-5
CDR3: ASSLQGGRETQY

D: TRBD2
V: TRBV30
J: TRBJ2-3
CDR3: AWSATWTSGRVSLLPDTQY

D: NA
V: TRBV6-5
J: TRBJ1-1
CDR3: ASSYRGGNTEAF

D: NA
V: TRBV11-2
J: TRBJ1-2
CDR3: ASSLQGALGYT

D: TRBD1
V: TRBV5-6
J: TRBJ1-2
CDR3: ASSLPGQGSYGYT

D: NA
V: TRBV30
J: TRBJ2-7
CDR3: AWRVGGEQY

D: NA
V: TRBV21-1
J: TRBJ1-4
CDR3: ASSKGRQGSWEKLF

D: TRBD1
V: TRBV29-1
J: TRBJ2-7
CDR3: SARGQAHEQY

D: TRBD1
V: TRBV28
J: TRBJ1-2
CDR3: ASSFFGDSDGYT

D: TRBD1
V: TRBV16
J: TRBJ2-5
CDR3: ASSPLSTGYQETQY